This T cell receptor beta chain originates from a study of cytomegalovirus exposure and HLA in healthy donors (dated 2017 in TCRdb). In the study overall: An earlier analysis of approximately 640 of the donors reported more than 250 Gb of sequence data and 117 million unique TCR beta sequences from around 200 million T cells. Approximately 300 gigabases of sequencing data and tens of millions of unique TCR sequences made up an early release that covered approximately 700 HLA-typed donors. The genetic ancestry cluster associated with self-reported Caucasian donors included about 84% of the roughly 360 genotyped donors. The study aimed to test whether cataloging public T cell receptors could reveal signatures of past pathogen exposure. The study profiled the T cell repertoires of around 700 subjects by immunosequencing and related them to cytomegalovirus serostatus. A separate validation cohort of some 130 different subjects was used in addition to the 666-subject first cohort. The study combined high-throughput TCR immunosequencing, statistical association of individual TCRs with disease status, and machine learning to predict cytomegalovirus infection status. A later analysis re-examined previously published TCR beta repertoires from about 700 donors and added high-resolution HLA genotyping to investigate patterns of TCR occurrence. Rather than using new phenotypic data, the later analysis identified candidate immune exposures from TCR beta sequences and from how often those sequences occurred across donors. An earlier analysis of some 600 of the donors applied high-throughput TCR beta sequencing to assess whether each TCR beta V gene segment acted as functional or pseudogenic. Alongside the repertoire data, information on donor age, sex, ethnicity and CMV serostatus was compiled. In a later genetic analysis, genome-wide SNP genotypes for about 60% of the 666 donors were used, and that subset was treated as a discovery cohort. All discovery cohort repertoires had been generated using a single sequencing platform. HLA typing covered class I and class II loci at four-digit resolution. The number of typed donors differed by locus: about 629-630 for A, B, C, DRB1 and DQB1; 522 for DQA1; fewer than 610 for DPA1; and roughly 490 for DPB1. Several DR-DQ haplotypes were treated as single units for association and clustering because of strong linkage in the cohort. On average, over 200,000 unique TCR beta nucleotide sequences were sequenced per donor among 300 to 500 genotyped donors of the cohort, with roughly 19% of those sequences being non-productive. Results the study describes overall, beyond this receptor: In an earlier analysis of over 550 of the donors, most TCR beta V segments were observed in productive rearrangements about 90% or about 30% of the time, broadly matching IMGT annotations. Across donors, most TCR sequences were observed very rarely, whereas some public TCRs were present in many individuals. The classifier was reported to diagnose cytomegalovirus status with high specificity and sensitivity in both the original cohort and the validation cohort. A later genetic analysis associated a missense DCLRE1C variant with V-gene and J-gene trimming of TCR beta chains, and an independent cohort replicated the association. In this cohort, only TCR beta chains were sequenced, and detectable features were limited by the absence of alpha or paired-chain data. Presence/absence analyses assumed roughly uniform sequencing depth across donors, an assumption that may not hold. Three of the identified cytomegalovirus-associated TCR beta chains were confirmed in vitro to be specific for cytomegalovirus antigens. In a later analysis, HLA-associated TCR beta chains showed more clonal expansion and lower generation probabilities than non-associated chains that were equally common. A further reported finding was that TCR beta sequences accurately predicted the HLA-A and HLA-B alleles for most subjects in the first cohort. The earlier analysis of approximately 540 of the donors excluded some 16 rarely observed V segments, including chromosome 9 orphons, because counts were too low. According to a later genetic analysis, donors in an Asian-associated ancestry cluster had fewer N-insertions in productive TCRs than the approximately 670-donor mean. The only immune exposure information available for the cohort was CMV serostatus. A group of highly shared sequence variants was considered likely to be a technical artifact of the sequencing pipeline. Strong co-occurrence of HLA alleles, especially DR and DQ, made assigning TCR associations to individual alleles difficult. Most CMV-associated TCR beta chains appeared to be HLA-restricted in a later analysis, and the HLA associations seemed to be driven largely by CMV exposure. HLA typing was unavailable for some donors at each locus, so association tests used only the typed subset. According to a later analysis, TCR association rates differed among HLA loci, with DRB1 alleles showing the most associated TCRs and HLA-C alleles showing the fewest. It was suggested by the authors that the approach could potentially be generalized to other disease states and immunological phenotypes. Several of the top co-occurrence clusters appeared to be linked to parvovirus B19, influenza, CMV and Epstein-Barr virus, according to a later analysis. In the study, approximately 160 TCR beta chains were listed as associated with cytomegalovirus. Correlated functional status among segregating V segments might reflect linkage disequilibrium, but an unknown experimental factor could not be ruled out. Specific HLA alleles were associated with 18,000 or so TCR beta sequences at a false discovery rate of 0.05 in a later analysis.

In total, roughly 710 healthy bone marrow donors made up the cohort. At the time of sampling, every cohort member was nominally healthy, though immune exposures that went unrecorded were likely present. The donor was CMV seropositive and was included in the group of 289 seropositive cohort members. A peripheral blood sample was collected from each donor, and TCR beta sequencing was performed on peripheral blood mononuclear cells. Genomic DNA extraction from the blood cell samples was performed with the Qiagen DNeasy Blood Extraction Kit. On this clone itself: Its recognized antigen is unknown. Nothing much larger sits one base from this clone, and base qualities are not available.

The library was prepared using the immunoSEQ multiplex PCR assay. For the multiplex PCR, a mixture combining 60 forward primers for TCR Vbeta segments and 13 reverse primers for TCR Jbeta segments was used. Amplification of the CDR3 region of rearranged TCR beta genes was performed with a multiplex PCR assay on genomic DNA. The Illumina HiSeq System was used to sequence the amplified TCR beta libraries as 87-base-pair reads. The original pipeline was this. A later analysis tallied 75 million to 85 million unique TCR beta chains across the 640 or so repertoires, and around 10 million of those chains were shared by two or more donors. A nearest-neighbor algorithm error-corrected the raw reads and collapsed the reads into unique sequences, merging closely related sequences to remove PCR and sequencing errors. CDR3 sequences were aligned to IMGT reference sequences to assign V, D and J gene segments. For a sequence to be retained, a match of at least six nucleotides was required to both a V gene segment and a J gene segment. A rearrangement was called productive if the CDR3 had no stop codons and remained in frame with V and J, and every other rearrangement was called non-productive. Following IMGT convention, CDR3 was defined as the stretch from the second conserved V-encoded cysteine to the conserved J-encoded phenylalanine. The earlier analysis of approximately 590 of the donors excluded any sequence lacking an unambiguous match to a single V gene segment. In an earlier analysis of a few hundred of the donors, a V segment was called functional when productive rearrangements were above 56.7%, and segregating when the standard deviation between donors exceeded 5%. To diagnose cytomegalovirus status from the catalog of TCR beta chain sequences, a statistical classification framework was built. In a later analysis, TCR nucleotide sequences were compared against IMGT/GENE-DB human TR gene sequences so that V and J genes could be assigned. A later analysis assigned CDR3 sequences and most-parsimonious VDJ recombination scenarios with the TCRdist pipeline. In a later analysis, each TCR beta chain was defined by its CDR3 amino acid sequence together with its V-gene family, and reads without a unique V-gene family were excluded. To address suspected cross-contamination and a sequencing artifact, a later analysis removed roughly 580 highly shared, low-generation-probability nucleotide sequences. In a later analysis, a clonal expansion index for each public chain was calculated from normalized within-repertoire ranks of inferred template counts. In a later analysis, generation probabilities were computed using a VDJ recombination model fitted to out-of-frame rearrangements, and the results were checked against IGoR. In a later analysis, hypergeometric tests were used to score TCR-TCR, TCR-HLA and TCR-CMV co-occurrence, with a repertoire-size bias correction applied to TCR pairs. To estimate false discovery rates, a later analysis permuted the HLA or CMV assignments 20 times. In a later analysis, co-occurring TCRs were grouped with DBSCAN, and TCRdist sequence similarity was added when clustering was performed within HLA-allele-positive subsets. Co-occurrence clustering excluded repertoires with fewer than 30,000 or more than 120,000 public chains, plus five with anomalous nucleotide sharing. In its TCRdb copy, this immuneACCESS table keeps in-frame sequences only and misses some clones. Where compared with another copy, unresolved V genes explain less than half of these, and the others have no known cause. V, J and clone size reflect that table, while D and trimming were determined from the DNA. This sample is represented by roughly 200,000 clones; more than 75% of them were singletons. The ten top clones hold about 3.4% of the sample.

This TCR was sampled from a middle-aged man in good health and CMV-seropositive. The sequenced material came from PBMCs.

Here is the DNA: TGTGCCTGGAGTAGGGGGACAGCCTACGAGCAGTACTTC. Its amino acids are CAWSRGTAYEQYF. Recombination linked TRBV30 to TRBJ2-7, and 7 bases in between align with TRBD1. V is trimmed back by 2 bases and J by 2 bases, and the junction contains 3 bases that no gene match accounts for. CDR1 and CDR2 were assigned from the germline V gene (reference sequence) as GTSNPN and SVGIG. The CDR3 covers 13 residues, taking in both the cysteine and the phenylalanine. Only CDR3 DNA remains: 39 bases, in frame from the first base.